The 6 T cell receptor beta chains in this list originate from one sample, sequenced in a study of cytomegalovirus exposure and HLA in healthy donors listed by TCRdb under 2017. Libraries came from the immunoSEQ multiplex PCR assay. For the multiplex PCR, a mixture combining 60 forward primers for TCR Vbeta segments and 13 reverse primers for TCR Jbeta segments was used. TCRdb retrieved this table from immuneACCESS and kept in-frame rearrangements only. Not all clones are present; in checked studies, unresolved V genes account for under half, and no reason is known for the remainder. The sample records more than 90,000 clones, roughly 76% of which are singletons. Jointly, the top ten make up about 15% of the sample. Source material: PBMCs. These receptors all stem from a man over 45 in good health and CMV-seropositive.

This clone was detected only once. The chain employs TRBV4-1 and TRBJ1-1, with a possible D match to TRBD1 (5 bases). The CDR3 has 14 residues. Germline V gene data show CDR1 as MGHRA and CDR2 as YSYEKL. V lost 2 bases, J lost 6 bases, and 13 bases lay in between. CDR3: CASSQIGPGAEAFF. The CDR3 nucleotides are TGCGCCAGCAGCCAAATCGGTCCGGGGGCTGAAGCTTTCTTT.

The gene calls are TRBV27 and TRBJ2-1; the match to TRBD1 covers 8 bases. Germline V gene sequence: CDR1 MNHEY, CDR2 SMNVEV (reference sequence). The CDR3 runs to 13 residues. V was clipped by 7 bases and J by 5 bases; unmatched bases: 4. Here the CDR3 reads CASTQGANNEQFF. The CDR3 DNA reads TGTGCCAGCACGCAGGGGGCAAACAATGAGCAGTTCTTC.

The J gene is TRBJ2-1, the V gene TRBV7-2, with a tentative D call TRBD2 (7 bases). Germline V lookup: CDR1 SGHTA, CDR2 FQGNSA. The CDR3 is 15 amino acids. Deletions cut 5 bases from V and 10 bases from J, with 21 bases between. The CDR3 loop reads CASSPQGGGPREQFF. The CDR3 bases are TGTGCCAGCAGCCCCCAAGGGGGGGGGCCGAGGGAGCAGTTCTTC. The entire variable domain, with the rest obtained from reference TRBV7-2 and TRBJ2-1, is as follows: GAGVSQSPSNKVTEKGKDVELRCDPISGHTALYWYRQSLGQGLEFLIYFQGNSAPDKSGLPSDRFSAERTGGSVSTLTIQRTQQEDSAVYLCASSPQGGGPREQFFGPGTRLTVL.

This chain uses TRBV4-1 with TRBJ2-1; 7 bases are a match to TRBD2. The V and J ends lost 10 bases and 6 bases, in that order; junction bases with no gene match: 21. CDR1 and CDR2 from the germline V gene are MGHRA and YSYEKL. The CDR3 is 17 residues long. The CDR3, as DNA: TGCGCCACCACCCCCACCCCGGGTGGGAGGGCCGCCAATGAGCAGTTCTTC. Amino acids: CATTPTPGGRAANEQFF.

The CDR3 DNA reads TGTGCCAGCAGCCCGAGAGACAGCCTTGCAACTAATGAAAAACTGTTTTTT. Residues: CASSPRDSLATNEKLFF. V and J are TRBV7-2 and TRBJ1-4; possibly TRBD1 for D (5 bases). The length of the CDR3 is 17 residues. Germline-derived CDR1 and CDR2 are SGHTA and FQGNSA. V was cut by 5 bases and J by 0 bases, with 16 bases left in between.

This clone was counted ten times or more. CDR3 region: CASSGYGDTGSYEQYF. CDR3 bases: TGTGCCAGCAGTGGTTATGGGGACACGGGCTCCTACGAGCAGTACTTC. The chain links TRBV28 to TRBJ2-7, with TRBD1 as a possible D gene (6 bases). Trimming cost V 5 bases and J 0 bases, with 17 bases left between them. The CDR3 sequence is 16 residues long. The germline V gene encodes CDR1 MDHEN and CDR2 SYDVKM.